What follows are 15 T cell receptor beta chains derived from one specimen sequenced in a study of Ad26.COV2.S vaccination and SARS-CoV-2 variants. Treatment noted: around 19 received Ad26.COV2.S at low or high dose, single or two shots; roughly 5 received placebo; per-sample allocation not given. At day 63 after the first vaccine or placebo injection, samples were drawn. Libraries were prepared by immunoSEQ multiplex PCR; TCRdb keeps only in-frame clonotypes and omits some of them. The sample lists about 350,000 clones; roughly 84% were seen once. The material sequenced was peripheral blood, taken in a trial of Ad26.COV2.S vaccine versus placebo. The receptors stem from a person between 18 and 59 years old who received the Ad26.COV2.S COVID-19 vaccine or a placebo.

V is TRBV6-5 and J is TRBJ1-2, with D possibly being TRBD1 (5 bases). Germline loops: CDR1 MNHEY, CDR2 SVGAGI. The CDR3 length is 15 residues. The ends were cut back, 2 bases at V and 1 base at J, with 11 bases in the middle. The CDR3 loop is CASSYGVGVNYGYTF. CDR3 DNA sequence: TGTGCCAGCAGTTACGGTGTAGGGGTTAACTATGGCTACACCTTC.

The chain couples TRBV10-3 to TRBJ2-7; the match to TRBD2 covers 7 bases. V was pared by 3 bases and J by 1 base, with 3 bases of the junction left unmatched. The CDR3 is 14 residues long. Germline V gives CDR1 ENHRY, CDR2 SYGVKD. CDR3 DNA sequence: TGTGCCATCAGTGAAAGCGGGATATCCTACGAGCAGTACTTC. It yields the protein CAISESGISYEQYF.

The rearrangement uses TRBV30 and TRBJ2-1, with D uncertain. This CDR3 has 14 amino acids. Germline CDR1 and CDR2: GTSNPN and SVGIG (reference sequence). Trimming stripped 0 bases from V and 3 bases from J, with 9 bases between. As DNA, the CDR3 is TGTGCCTGGAGTGTACAGTCAGACTACAATGAGCAGTTCTTC. This encodes CAWSVQSDYNEQFF.

The chain carries TRBV7-6 and TRBJ2-1; D tentatively reads TRBD1 or TRBD2 (6 bases each). Trimming pared 1 base from V and 5 bases from J, leaving 15 bases between. Germline-derived CDR1 and CDR2 are SGHVS and FNYEAQ. This CDR3 spans 16 amino acids. CDR3 sequence: CASSLVEGGPHNEQFF. CDR3 nucleotides: TGTGCCAGCAGCTTAGTTGAGGGGGGCCCCCACAATGAGCAGTTCTTC.

The chain uses TRBV6-5 and TRBJ2-7; D remains unclear. Germline V CDR1 and CDR2: MNHEY, SVGAGI. V was pared by 3 bases and J by 7 bases, with 7 bases between. This CDR3 contains 11 residues. This CDR3 is CASSYVGEQYF. The CDR3 DNA reads as TGTGCCAGCAGTTATGTGGGGGAGCAGTACTTC.

The genes are TRBV7-9 and TRBJ1-2; D gene unclear. CDR1 SEHNR and CDR2 FQNEAQ come from the germline V gene (reference sequence). The CDR3 is 13 amino acids. V lost 5 bases and J lost 0, with 7 bases in between. The CDR3 nucleotides are TGTGCCAGCAGCCCAGTCCCTAACTATGGCTACACCTTC. Its protein is CASSPVPNYGYTF.

The CDR3 region is CASSLGGPGWDLRTGELFF. In DNA, the CDR3 is TGTGCCAGCAGCTTAGGCGGACCTGGTTGGGATCTTAGGACCGGGGAGCTGTTTTTT. The chain joins TRBV13 to TRBJ2-2; D is ambiguous. The V end lost 0 bases, the J end lost 5 bases, and 22 bases lay between the germline ends. CDR1 and CDR2 from the germline V gene are PRHDT and FYEKMQ (reference sequence). This CDR3 is 19 amino acids long. The full variable domain, completed using reference TRBV13 and TRBJ2-2, is AAGVIQSPRHLIKEKRETATLKCYPIPRHDTVYWYQQGPGQDPQFLISFYEKMQSDKGSIPDRFSAQQFSDYHSELNMSSLELGDSALYFCASSLGGPGWDLRTGELFFGEGSRLTVL.

The rearrangement links TRBV7-2 to TRBJ1-2; D is ambiguous. Germline CDR1 and CDR2: SGHTA and FQGNSA. Trimming took 1 base from V and 7 from J, leaving 10 bases between them. The CDR3 runs to 13 residues. The CDR3 protein is CASSLGPAGGYTF. CDR3 DNA: TGTGCCAGCAGCTTAGGGCCTGCGGGTGGCTACACCTTC.

The V and J genes are TRBV19 and TRBJ1-1; D is unresolved. The V and J ends lost 0 bases and 3 bases respectively, with 11 bases between them. The CDR3 consists of 15 residues. CDR1 LNHDA and CDR2 SQIVND come from the germline V gene (reference sequence). For the CDR3, the DNA is TGTGCCAGTAGTATAGAATCGGGGTTACACACTGAAGCTTTCTTT. Amino acid sequence: CASSIESGLHTEAFF.

J is TRBJ2-4 and V is TRBV6-2 or TRBV6-3; 7 bases are shared with TRBD2. Trimming at V came to 3 bases and at J to 9 bases, leaving 5 bases not matched to a gene. The CDR3 totals 13 residues. Germline V lookup: CDR1 MNHEY, CDR2 SVGEGT. CDR3 loop: CASSYRTRVIQYF. The CDR3 region has the DNA TGTGCCAGCAGTTATCGGACTAGGGTCATTCAGTACTTC.

This clone was recorded once. CDR3 sequence: CASSFRQGTGYTF. The CDR3 DNA follows: TGTGCCAGCAGTTTCCGGCAGGGGACAGGCTACACCTTC. The chain employs TRBV6-5 and TRBJ1-2, with a weak D call TRBD1 (6 bases). The germline gives CDR1 MNHEY, CDR2 SVGAGI. V was clipped by 4 bases and J by 8 bases, with 14 bases between them. The CDR3 runs 13 residues.

The chain is built from TRBV19 and TRBJ2-3; D may be TRBD1 (5 bases). In germline, CDR1 is LNHDA, CDR2 SQIVND (reference sequence). V dropped 0 bases and J dropped 6 bases, with 13 bases sitting between them. The CDR3 has 15 amino acids. The CDR3 here is CASSIDWTPGDTQYF. As DNA, the CDR3 is TGTGCCAGTAGTATAGATTGGACACCCGGCGATACGCAGTATTTT.

This clone has just a few counts. This sequence joins TRBV7-9 and TRBJ2-6; a weak D match, TRBD1 (6 bases). V dropped 0 bases and J dropped 2 bases, with 11 bases sitting between them. Germline lookup yields CDR1 SEHNR and CDR2 FQNEAQ (reference sequence). This CDR3 spans 17 amino acids. Here the CDR3 DNA reads TGTGCCAGCAGCTTAGCTATACAGGGACCTGGGGCCAACGTCCTGACTTTC. Protein: CASSLAIQGPGANVLTF. Full variable domain (missing parts from reference TRBV7-9 and TRBJ2-6): DTGVSQNPRHKITKRGQNVTFRCDPISEHNRLYWYRQTLGQGPEFLTYFQNEAQLEKSRLLSDRFSAERPKGSFSTLEIQRTEQGDSAMYLCASSLAIQGPGANVLTFGAGSRLTVL.

This clone was seen just once. The chain joins TRBV18 to TRBJ2-3; TRBD1 agrees at 7 bases. In germline, CDR1 is KGHSH, CDR2 LQKENI. V lost 4 bases, J lost 1 base, and 11 bases stayed unmatched. The CDR3 has 17 residues. The CDR3 reads CASSLQQGSSGTDTQYF. The CDR3 coding sequence is TGTGCCAGCTCACTACAACAGGGGTCCTCTGGCACAGATACGCAGTATTTT. The full variable domain, completed using reference TRBV18 and TRBJ2-3, is NAGVMQNPRHLVRRRGQEARLRCSPMKGHSHVYWYRQLPEEGLKFMVYLQKENIIDESGMPKERFSAEFPKEGPSILRIQQVVRGDSAAYFCASSLQQGSSGTDTQYFGPGTRLTVL.

The chain uses TRBV19 and TRBJ2-7; a weak D match, TRBD2 (6 bases). Between the trimmed V and J ends, which lost 6 bases and 0 bases, there was a span of 24 bases. The length of the CDR3 is 18 residues. Germline CDR1 is LNHDA and CDR2 is SQIVND (reference sequence). The CDR3 loop is CASSLIFGAGLSSYEQYF. The DNA for the CDR3 is TGTGCCAGTAGCCTAATCTTTGGGGCGGGACTGAGCTCCTACGAGCAGTACTTC.